The sequence of this TCR beta chain was determined in a study of T cell changes during pregnancy in multiple sclerosis. Germline V lookup: CDR1 LNHDA, CDR2 SQIVND (reference sequence). CDR3 size: 14 residues. V lost 4 bases to trimming and J lost 3 bases, with 13 bases between them. Data came from immunoSEQ multiplex PCR; TCRdb stores just in-frame clones and leaves some out. This sample has fewer than 150,000 clones, with 95% to 98% found just once. This specimen was peripheral blood, taken after pregnancy. The receptor's source is a female donor with multiple sclerosis, enrolled in a pregnancy study. The chain recombines TRBV19 with TRBJ2-7; tentatively, D is TRBD2 (5 bases). In nucleotides, the CDR3 is TGTGCCAGTAGTACCCTAGCAAGCGACTACGAGCAGTACTTC. The encoded protein is CASSTLASDYEQYF.